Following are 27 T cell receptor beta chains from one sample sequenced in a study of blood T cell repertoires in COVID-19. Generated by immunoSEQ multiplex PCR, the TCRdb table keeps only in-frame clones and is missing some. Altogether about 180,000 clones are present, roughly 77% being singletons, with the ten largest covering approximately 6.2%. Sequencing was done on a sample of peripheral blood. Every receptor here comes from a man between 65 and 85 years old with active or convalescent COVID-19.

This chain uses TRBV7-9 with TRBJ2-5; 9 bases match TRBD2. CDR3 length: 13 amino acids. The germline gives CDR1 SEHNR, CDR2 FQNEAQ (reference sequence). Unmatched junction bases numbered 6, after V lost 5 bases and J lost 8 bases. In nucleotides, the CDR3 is TGTGCCAGCAGCCCTAGCGGGGAGCCTACCCAGTACTTC. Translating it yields CASSPSGEPTQYF. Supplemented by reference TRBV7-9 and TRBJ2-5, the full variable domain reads DTGVSQNPRHKITKRGQNVTFRCDPISEHNRLYWYRQTLGQGPEFLTYFQNEAQLEKSRLLSDRFSAERPKGSFSTLEIQRTEQGDSAMYLCASSPSGEPTQYFGPGTRLLVL.

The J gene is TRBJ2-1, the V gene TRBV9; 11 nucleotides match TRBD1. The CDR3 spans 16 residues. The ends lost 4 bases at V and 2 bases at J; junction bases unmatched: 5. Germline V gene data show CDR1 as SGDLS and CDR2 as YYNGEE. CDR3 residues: CASSSRGQGAYNEQFF. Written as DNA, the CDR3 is TGTGCCAGCAGCTCCCGGGGACAGGGGGCCTACAATGAGCAGTTCTTC.

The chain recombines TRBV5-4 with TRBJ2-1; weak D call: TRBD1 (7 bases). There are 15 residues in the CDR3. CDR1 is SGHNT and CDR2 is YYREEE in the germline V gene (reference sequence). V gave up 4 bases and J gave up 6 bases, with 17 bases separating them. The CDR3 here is CASSPTGRWSNEQFF. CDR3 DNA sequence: TGTGCCAGCAGCCCGACAGGGAGGTGGTCCAATGAGCAGTTCTTC.

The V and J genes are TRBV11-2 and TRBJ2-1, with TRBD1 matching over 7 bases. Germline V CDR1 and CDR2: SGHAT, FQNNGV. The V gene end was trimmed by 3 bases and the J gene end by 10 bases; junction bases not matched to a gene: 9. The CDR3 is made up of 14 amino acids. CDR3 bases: TGTGCCAGCAGCTTGGACAGGAGTTTAGGGGAGCAGTTCTTC. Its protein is CASSLDRSLGEQFF. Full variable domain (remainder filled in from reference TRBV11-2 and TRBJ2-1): EAGVAQSPRYKIIEKRQSVAFWCNPISGHATLYWYQQILGQGPKLLIQFQNNGVVDDSQLPKDRFSAERLKGVDSTLKIQPAKLEDSAVYLCASSLDRSLGEQFFGPGTRLTVL.

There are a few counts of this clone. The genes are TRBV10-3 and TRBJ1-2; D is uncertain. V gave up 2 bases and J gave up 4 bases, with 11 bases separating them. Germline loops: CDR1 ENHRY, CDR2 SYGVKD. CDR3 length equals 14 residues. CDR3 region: CAISEDAARYGYTF. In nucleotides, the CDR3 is TGTGCCATCAGTGAGGATGCGGCACGCTATGGCTACACCTTC.

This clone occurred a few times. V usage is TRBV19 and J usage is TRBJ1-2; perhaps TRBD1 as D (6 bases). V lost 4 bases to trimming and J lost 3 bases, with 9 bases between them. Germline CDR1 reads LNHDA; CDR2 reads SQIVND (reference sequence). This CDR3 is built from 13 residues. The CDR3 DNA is TGTGCCAGTAGTAAACAGGGAGACTATGGCTACACCTTC. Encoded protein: CASSKQGDYGYTF.

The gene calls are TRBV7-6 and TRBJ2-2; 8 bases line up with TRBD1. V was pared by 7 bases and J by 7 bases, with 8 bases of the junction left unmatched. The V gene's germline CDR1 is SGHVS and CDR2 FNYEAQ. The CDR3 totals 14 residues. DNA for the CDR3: TGTGCCAGCAAGGGACAGGCCGGGGGCGGGGAGCTGTTTTTT. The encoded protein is CASKGQAGGGELFF. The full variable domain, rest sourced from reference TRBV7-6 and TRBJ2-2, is GAGVSQSPRYKVTKRGQDVALRCDPISGHVSLYWYRQALGQGPEFLTYFNYEAQQDKSGLPNDRFSAERPEGSISTLTIQRTEQRDSAMYRCASKGQAGGGELFFGEGSRLTVL.

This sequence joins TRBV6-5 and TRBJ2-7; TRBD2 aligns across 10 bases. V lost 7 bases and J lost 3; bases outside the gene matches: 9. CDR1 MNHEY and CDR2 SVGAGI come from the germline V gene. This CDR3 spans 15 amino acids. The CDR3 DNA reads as TGTGCCAGCAACCGAGGACTAGCGGAGAACTACGAGCAGTACTTC. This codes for CASNRGLAENYEQYF.

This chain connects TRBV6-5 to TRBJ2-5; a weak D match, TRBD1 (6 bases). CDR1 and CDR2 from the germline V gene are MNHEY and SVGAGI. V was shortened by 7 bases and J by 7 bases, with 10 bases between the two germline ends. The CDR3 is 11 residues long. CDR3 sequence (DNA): TGTGCCAGCAACAGGGAAGGGACCCAGTACTTC. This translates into CASNREGTQYF.

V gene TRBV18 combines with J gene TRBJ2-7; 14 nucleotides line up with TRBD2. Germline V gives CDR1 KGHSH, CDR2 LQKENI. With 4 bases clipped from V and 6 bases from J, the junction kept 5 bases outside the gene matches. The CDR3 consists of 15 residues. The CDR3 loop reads CASSQGLAGVGEQYF. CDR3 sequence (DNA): TGTGCCAGCTCACAGGGACTAGCGGGAGTGGGCGAGCAGTACTTC. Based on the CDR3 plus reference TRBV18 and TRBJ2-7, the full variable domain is NAGVMQNPRHLVRRRGQEARLRCSPMKGHSHVYWYRQLPEEGLKFMVYLQKENIIDESGMPKERFSAEFPKEGPSILRIQQVVRGDSAAYFCASSQGLAGVGEQYFGPGTRLTVT.

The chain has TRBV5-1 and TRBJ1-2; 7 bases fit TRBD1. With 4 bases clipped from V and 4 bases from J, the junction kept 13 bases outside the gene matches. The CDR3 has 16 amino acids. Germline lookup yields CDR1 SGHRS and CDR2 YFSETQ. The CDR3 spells CASSVYRDSNFYGYTF. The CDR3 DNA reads TGCGCCAGCAGCGTCTACCGGGACAGCAATTTCTATGGCTACACCTTC.

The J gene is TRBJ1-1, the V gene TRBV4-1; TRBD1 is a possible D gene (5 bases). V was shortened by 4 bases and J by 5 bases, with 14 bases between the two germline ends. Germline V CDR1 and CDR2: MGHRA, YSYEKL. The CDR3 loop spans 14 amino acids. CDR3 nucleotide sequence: TGCGCCAGCAGCCGGCCGGGGGGAAGGACTGAAGCTTTCTTT. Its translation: CASSRPGGRTEAFF.

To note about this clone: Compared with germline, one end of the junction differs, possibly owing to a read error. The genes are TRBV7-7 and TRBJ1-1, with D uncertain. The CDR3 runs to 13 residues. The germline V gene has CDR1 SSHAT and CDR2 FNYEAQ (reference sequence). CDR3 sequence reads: CASSKSVNTEAFF. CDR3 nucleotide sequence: TGTGCTAGCAGCAAGTCAGTGAACACTGAAGCTTTCTTT.

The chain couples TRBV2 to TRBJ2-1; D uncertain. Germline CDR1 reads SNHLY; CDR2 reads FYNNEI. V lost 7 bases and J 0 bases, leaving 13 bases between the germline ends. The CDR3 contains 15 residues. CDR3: CASTFLVSSYNEQFF. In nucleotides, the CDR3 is TGTGCCAGCACTTTTTTAGTGAGCTCCTACAATGAGCAGTTCTTC.

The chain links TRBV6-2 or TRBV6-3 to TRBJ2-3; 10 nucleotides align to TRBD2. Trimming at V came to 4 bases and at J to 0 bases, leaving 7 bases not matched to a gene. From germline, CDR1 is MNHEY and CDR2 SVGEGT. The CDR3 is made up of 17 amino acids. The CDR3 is CASSFSSGGASTDTQYF. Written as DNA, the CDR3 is TGTGCCAGCAGTTTCTCCAGCGGGGGGGCTAGCACAGATACGCAGTATTTT.

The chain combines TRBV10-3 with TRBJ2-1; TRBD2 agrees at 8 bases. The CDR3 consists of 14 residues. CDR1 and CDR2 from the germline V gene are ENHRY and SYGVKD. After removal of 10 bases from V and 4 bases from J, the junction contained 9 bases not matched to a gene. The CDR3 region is CATVSGGRYNEQFF. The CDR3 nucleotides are TGTGCCACAGTAAGCGGGGGAAGGTACAATGAGCAGTTCTTC.

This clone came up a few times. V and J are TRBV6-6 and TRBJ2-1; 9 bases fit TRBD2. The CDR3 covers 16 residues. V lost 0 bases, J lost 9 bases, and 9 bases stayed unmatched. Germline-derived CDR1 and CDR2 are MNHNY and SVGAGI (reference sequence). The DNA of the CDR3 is TGTGCCAGCAGTTACTCGAAAGGCGGGGGGGCCTCTGAGCAGTTCTTC. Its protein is CASSYSKGGGASEQFF.

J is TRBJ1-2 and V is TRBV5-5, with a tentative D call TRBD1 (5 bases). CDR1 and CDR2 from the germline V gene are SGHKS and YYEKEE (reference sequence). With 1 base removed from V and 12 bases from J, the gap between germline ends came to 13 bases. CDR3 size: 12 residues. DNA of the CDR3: TGTGCCAGCAGCTTGCTGCCCCAGGGCAACACCTTC. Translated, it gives CASSLLPQGNTF.

CDR3 in DNA: TGTGCCAGCTCACCACCGGGCGGGAGCCGGGCAGATACGCAGTATTTT. Encoded protein: CASSPPGGSRADTQYF. The chain combines TRBV18 with TRBJ2-3; 7 bases agree with TRBD2. With V trimmed by 0 bases and J by 4 bases, 7 bases remained unmatched. CDR1 is KGHSH and CDR2 is LQKENI in the germline V gene. This CDR3 spans 16 amino acids.

CDR3 amino acids: CASSPLVGAGYNEQFF. CDR3 coding DNA: TGCGCCAGCAGCCCTCTTGTGGGAGCGGGCTACAATGAGCAGTTCTTC. This sequence joins TRBV5-1 and TRBJ2-1; TRBD2 might be the D (6 bases). Looked up from germline, CDR1 is SGHRS and CDR2 is YFSETQ. The CDR3 spans 16 residues. The V gene lost 4 bases and the J gene lost 3 bases, with 17 bases spanning the gap.

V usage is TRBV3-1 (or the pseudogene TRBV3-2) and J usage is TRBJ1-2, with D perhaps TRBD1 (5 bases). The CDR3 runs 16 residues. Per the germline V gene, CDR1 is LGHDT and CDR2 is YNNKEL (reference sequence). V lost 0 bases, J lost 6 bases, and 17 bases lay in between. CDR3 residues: CASSQDGHRPRHGYTF. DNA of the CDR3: TGTGCCAGCAGCCAAGATGGCCACAGGCCTCGACATGGCTACACCTTC.

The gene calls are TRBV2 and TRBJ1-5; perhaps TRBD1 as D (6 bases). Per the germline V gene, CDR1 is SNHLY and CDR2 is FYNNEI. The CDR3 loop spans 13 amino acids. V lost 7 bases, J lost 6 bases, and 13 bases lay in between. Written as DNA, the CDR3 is TGTGCCAGCAAGGGGGACAATGGTCAGCCCCAGCATTTT. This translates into CASKGDNGQPQHF.

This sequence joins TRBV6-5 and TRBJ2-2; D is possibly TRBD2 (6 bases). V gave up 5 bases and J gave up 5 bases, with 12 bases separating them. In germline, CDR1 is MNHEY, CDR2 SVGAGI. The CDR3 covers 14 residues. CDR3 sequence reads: CASSKLRETGELFF. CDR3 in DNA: TGTGCCAGCAGTAAACTACGGGAGACCGGGGAGCTGTTTTTT.

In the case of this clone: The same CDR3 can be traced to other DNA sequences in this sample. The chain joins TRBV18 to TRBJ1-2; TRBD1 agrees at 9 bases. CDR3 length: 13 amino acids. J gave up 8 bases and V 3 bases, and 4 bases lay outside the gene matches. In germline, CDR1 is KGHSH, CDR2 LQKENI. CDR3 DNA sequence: TGTGCCAGCTCACCCGAAACAGGGGGCGGCTACACCTTC. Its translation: CASSPETGGGYTF.

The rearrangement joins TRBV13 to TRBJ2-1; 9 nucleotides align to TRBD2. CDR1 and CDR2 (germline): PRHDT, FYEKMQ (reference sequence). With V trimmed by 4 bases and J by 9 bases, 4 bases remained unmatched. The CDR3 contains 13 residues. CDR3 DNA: TGTGCCAGCAGCTCGGGACTAGCATTTGAGCAGTTCTTC. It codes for CASSSGLAFEQFF.

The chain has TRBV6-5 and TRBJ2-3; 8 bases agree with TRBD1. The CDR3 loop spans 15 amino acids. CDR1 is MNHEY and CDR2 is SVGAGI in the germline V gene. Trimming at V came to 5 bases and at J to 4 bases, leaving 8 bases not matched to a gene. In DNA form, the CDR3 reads TGTGCCAGCAGTATGGGCAGGGGGCCCTCAGATACGCAGTATTTT. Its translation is CASSMGRGPSDTQYF.

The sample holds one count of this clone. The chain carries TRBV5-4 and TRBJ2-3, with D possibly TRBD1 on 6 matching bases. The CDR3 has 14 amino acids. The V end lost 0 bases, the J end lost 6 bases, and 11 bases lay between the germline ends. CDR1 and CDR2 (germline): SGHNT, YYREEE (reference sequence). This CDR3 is CASSLGGPPDTQYF. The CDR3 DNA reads TGTGCCAGCAGCTTGGGGGGGCCCCCCGATACGCAGTATTTT.